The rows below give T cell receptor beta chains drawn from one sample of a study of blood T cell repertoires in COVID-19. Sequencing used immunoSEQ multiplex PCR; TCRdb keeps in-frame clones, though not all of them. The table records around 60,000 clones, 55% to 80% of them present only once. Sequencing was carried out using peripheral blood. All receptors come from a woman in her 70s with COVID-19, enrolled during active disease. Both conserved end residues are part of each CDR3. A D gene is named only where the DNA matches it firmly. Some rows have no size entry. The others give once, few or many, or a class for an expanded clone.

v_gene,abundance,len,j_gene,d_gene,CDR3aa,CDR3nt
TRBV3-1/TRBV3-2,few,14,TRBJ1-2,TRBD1,CASSPRQGSYGYTF,TGTGCCAGCAGCCCAAGACAGGGGAGCTATGGCTACACCTTC
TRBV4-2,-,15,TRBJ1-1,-,CASSQDLRFNTEAFF,TGTGCCAGCAGCCAAGATCTGAGGTTTAACACTGAAGCTTTCTTT
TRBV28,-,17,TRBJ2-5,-,CASSPPLPGNLQETQYF,TGTGCCAGCAGTCCACCCTTACCGGGAAACCTACAAGAGACCCAGTACTTC
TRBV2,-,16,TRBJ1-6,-,CASSELGGGYNSPLHF,TGTGCCAGCAGTGAATTGGGGGGGGGCTATAATTCACCCCTCCACTTT
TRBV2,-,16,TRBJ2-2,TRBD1,CASTNTGGADTGELFF,TGTGCCAGCACTAATACAGGGGGCGCGGACACCGGGGAGCTGTTTTTT
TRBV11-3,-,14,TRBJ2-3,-,CASSLGENTDTQYF,TGTGCCAGCAGCCTCGGGGAAAACACAGATACGCAGTATTTT
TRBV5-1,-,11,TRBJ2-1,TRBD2,CASSFRGELFF,TGCGCCAGCAGCTTTCGGGGGGAGCTGTTCTTC
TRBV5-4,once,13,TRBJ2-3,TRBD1,CASSRGQVDTQYF,TGTGCCAGCAGCAGGGGACAGGTAGATACGCAGTATTTT
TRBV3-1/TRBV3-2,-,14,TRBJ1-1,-,CASSQARRNTEAFF,TGTGCCAGCAGCCAGGCCAGAAGAAACACTGAAGCTTTCTTT
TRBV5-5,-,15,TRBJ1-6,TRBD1,CASSFSGTGNSPLHF,TGTGCCAGCAGCTTCTCCGGGACAGGGAATTCACCCCTCCACTTT
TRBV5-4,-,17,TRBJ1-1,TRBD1,CASSPHRDRGLGTEAFF,TGTGCCAGCAGCCCCCACCGGGACAGGGGGCTCGGCACTGAAGCTTTCTTT
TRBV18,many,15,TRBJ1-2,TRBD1,CASSPPVGGRYGYTF,TGTGCCAGCTCACCACCGGTAGGGGGCCGGTATGGCTACACCTTC
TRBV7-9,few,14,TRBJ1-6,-,CASTKPLPESPLHF,TGTGCCAGCACCAAACCTCTCCCGGAGTCACCCCTCCACTTT
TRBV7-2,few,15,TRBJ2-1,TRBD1,CASSLALSGGDEQFF,TGTGCCAGCAGCTTAGCGCTGTCAGGGGGCGATGAGCAGTTCTTC
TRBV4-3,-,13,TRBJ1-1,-,CASSQDPGNEAFF,TGCGCCAGCAGCCAAGATCCGGGGAATGAAGCTTTCTTT
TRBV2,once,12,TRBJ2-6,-,CASNSGANVLTF,TGTGCCAGCAATTCGGGGGCCAACGTCCTGACTTTC
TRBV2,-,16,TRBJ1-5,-,CASKAGVGGRNQPQHF,TGTGCCAGCAAGGCGGGGGTAGGAGGCCGCAATCAGCCCCAGCATTTT
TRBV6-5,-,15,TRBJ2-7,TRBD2,CASSYGRLAAMKQYF,TGTGCCAGCAGTTATGGGCGTCTAGCGGCAATGAAGCAGTACTTC
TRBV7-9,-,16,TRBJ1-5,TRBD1,CASSRGTGVGNQPQHF,TGTGCCAGCAGCCGCGGTACAGGGGTTGGCAATCAGCCCCAGCATTTT
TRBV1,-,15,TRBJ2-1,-,CTSSQVSSGIDEQFF,TGCACCAGCAGCCAAGTTAGTAGCGGGATCGATGAGCAGTTCTTC
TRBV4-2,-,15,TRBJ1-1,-,CASSNPLHTNTEAFF,TGTGCCAGCAGCAACCCTCTTCACACGAACACTGAAGCTTTCTTT
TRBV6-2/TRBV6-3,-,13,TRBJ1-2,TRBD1,CASNPGQNYGYTF,TGTGCCAGCAACCCGGGACAGAACTATGGCTACACCTTC
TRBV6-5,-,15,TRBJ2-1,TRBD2,CASRRLAGGLNEQFF,TGTGCCAGCAGAAGACTAGCGGGAGGGCTAAATGAGCAGTTCTTC
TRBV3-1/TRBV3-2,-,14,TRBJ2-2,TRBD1,CASSRQGATGELFF,TGTGCCAGCAGCCGACAGGGGGCGACCGGGGAGCTGTTTTTT
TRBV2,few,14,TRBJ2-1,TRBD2,CASSVASGGSEQFF,TGTGCCAGCAGTGTGGCTAGCGGGGGTAGTGAGCAGTTCTTC
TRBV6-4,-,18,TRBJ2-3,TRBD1,CASSAQGALGKVGDTQYF,TGTGCCAGCAGTGCTCAGGGGGCGCTGGGGAAAGTAGGGGATACGCAGTATTTT
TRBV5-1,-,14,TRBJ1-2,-,CASSLSAGMTGYTF,TGCGCCAGCAGCTTGTCTGCGGGGATGACGGGCTACACCTTC
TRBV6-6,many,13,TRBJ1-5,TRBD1,CASRSQGAQPQHF,TGTGCCAGCAGATCACAGGGGGCTCAGCCCCAGCATTTT
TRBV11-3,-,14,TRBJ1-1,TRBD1,CASSGMGQSTEAFF,TGTGCCAGCAGCGGGATGGGACAGAGCACTGAAGCTTTCTTT
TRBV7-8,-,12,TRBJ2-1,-,CASARFGEKQFF,TGTGCCAGCGCACGTTTTGGGGAGAAGCAGTTCTTC
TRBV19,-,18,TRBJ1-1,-,CASGSRDVVGMGVAEAFF,TGTGCCAGTGGTAGTAGGGATGTAGTGGGGATGGGAGTCGCTGAAGCTTTCTTT
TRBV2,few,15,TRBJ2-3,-,CASLKEGSSTDTQYF,TGTGCCAGCTTAAAGGAGGGGTCTAGCACAGATACGCAGTATTTT
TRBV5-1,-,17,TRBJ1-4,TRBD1,CASSLIQGAQGPEKLFF,TGCGCCAGCAGCTTGATACAGGGGGCGCAGGGGCCCGAAAAACTGTTTTTT
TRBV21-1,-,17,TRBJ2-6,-,CARDTGTPPSGANVLTF,TGTGCCAGAGATACTGGGACTCCCCCCTCTGGGGCCAACGTCCTGACTTTC
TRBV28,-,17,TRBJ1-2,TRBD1,CASTLPSSGTGRHGYTF,TGTGCCAGCACCCTTCCCTCCTCTGGGACAGGGAGGCACGGCTACACCTTC
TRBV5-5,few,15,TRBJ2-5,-,CASSPLVQGRETQYF,TGTGCCAGCAGCCCCCTCGTGCAGGGGCGGGAGACCCAGTACTTC
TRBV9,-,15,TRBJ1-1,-,CASSPTDRPDTEAFF,TGTGCCAGCAGCCCGACCGACAGGCCCGACACTGAAGCTTTCTTT
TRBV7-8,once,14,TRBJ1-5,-,CASSGGRYNQPQHF,TGTGCCAGCAGCGGGGGGAGGTACAATCAGCCCCAGCATTTT
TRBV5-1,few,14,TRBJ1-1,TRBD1,CASSPGQGNTEAFF,TGCGCCAGCAGCCCGGGACAGGGCAACACTGAAGCTTTCTTT
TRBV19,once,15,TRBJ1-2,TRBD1,CASSIDGQGKGGYTF,TGTGCCAGTAGTATAGACGGACAGGGTAAAGGTGGCTACACCTTC
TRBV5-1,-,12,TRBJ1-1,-,CASSLTGPEAFF,TGCGCCAGCAGCTTGACAGGGCCTGAAGCTTTCTTT
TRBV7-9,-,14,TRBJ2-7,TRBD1,CASSLGGTGPPPRF,TGTGCCAGCAGCTTAGGTGGGACAGGGCCCCCTCCCCGCTTC
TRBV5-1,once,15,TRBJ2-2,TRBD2,CASSRAGGPAGELFF,TGCGCCAGCAGCAGGGCGGGAGGCCCAGCCGGGGAGCTGTTTTTT
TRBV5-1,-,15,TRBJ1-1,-,CASSLYGEYHTEAFF,TGCGCCAGCAGCTTGTACGGGGAGTATCACACTGAAGCTTTCTTT
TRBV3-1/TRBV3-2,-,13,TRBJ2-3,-,CASRLRGGDTQYF,TGTGCCAGCAGACTACGTGGCGGAGATACGCAGTATTTT
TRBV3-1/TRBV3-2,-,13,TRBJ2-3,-,CASSRPGADTQYF,TGTGCCAGCAGCCGTCCAGGGGCCGATACGCAGTATTTT
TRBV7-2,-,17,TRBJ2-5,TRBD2,CASSLVSSGRGQETQYF,TGTGCCAGCAGCTTAGTTTCTAGCGGGAGGGGTCAAGAGACCCAGTACTTC
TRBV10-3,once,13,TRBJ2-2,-,CAISDSGTGELFF,TGTGCCATCAGTGATTCAGGCACCGGGGAGCTGTTTTTT
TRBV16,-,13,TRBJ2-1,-,CASSQIQGNEQFF,TGTGCCAGCAGCCAAATACAGGGCAATGAGCAGTTCTTC
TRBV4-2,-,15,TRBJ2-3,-,CASSQGNGGTDTQYF,TGTGCCAGCAGCCAAGGGAACGGGGGCACAGATACGCAGTATTTT
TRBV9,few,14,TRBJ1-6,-,CASSRQGAGSPLHF,TGTGCCAGCAGTCGGCAGGGTGCGGGATCACCCCTCCACTTT
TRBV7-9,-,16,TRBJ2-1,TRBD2,CASSLGLRTSGNEQFF,TGTGCCAGCAGCTTAGGACTTAGGACTAGCGGCAATGAGCAGTTCTTC
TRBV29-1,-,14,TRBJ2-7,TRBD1,CSVLPRDSPNEQYF,TGCAGCGTCCTCCCACGGGACAGCCCCAACGAGCAGTACTTC
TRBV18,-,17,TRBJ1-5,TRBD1,CASSPDGTGGEGQPQHF,TGTGCCAGCTCACCCGATGGAACAGGGGGCGAGGGACAGCCCCAGCATTTT
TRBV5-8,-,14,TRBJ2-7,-,CASIPGLWSYEQYF,TGTGCCAGCATCCCGGGACTCTGGTCCTACGAGCAGTACTTC